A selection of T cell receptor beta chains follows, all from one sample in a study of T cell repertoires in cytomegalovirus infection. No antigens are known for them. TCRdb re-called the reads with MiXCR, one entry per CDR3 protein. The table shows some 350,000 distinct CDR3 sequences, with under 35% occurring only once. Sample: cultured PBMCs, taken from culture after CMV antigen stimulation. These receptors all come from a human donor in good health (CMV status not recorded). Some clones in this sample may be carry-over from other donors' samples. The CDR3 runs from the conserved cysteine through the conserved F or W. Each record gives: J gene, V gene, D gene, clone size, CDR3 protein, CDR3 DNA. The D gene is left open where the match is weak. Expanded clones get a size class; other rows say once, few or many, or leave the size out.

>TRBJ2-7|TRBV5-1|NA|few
CASSLWETDEQYF
TGCGCCAGCAGCTTGTGGGAGACAGACGAGCAGTACTTC
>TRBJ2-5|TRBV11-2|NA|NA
CASSSSEGYRETQYF
TGTGCCAGCAGCTCTTCAGAAGGGTATCGAGAGACCCAGTACTTC
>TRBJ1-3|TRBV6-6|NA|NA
CASSYDEGLNTIYF
TGTGCCAGCAGTTACGATGAGGGCCTCAACACCATATATTTT
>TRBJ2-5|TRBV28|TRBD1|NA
CASSLAKDRVQETQYF
TGTGCCAGCAGTTTAGCGAAGGACAGGGTCCAAGAGACCCAGTACTTC
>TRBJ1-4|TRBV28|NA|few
CASSFITGKGEKLFF
TGTGCCAGCAGTTTTATTACAGGGAAGGGTGAAAAACTGTTTTTT
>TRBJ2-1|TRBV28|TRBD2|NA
CASSSRREPNYNEQFF
TGTGCCAGCAGTTCTCGGCGGGAGCCGAACTACAATGAGCAGTTCTTC
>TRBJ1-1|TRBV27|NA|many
CASFRRTEAFF
TGTGCCAGCTTCCGACGGACTGAAGCTTTCTTT
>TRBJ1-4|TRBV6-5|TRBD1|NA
CASTTRTGNEKLFF
TGTGCCAGCACCACCCGGACAGGGAACGAAAAACTGTTTTTT
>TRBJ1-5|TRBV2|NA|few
CASSSALSGSNQPQHF
TGTGCCAGCAGCAGTGCACTATCAGGAAGCAATCAGCCCCAGCATTTT
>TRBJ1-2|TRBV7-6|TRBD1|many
CASSSGQDYGYTF
TGTGCCAGCAGCTCAGGACAGGACTATGGCTACACCTTC
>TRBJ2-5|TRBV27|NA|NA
CASSQLGRAETQYF
TGTGCCAGCAGCCAATTGGGCCGGGCGGAGACCCAGTACTTC
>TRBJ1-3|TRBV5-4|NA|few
CASSREDTTGGNTIYF
TGTGCCAGCAGCCGGGAAGACACAACGGGGGGAAACACCATATATTTT
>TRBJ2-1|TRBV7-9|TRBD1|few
CASSLPGQVSYNEQFF
TGTGCCAGCAGCTTACCGGGACAGGTCTCCTACAATGAGCAGTTCTTC
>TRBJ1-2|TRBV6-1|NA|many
CATEDGSNYGYTF
TGTGCCACCGAGGACGGCTCTAACTATGGCTACACCTTC
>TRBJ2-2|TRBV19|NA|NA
CASSIEAITGELFF
TGTGCCAGTAGTATAGAAGCTATCACCGGGGAGCTGTTTTTT
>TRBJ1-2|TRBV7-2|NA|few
CASSPDNSYGYTF
TGTGCCAGCAGCCCGGACAATTCCTATGGCTACACCTTC
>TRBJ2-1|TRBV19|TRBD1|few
CASRSRDRGYNEQFF
TGTGCCAGTAGGAGCCGGGACAGGGGTTACAATGAGCAGTTCTTC
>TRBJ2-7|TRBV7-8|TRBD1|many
CASSSVGQGAYEQYF
TGTGCCAGCAGCTCAGTCGGACAGGGGGCCTACGAGCAGTACTTC
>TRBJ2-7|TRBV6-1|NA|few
CASSEVLGGSYEQYF
TGTGCCAGCAGTGAAGTCTTGGGGGGCTCCTACGAGCAGTACTTC
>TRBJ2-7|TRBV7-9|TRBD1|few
CASSPFGQGKDEQYF
TGTGCCAGCAGCCCTTTCGGACAGGGAAAAGACGAGCAGTACTTC
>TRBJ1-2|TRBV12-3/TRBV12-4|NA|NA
CASRIQGGGYTF
TGTGCCAGCAGGATACAGGGTGGCGGCTACACCTTC
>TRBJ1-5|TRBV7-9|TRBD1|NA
CASSPGQGFQPQHF
TGTGCCAGCAGCCCCGGACAGGGCTTCCAGCCCCAGCATTTT
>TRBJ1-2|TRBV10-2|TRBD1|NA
CASRTGNGYTF
TGCGCCAGCCGGACAGGGAATGGCTACACCTTC
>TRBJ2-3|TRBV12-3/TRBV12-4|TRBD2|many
CASSEMLAGGPTDTQYF
TGTGCCAGCAGTGAAATGCTAGCGGGGGGGCCAACAGATACGCAGTATTTT
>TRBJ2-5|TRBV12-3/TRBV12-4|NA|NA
CASSLGDTGGTQYF
TGTGCCAGCAGTTTAGGAGATACAGGAGGGACCCAGTACTTC
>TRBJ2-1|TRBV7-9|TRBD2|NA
CASRGTSGMPNNEQFF
TGTGCCAGCAGGGGGACTAGCGGGATGCCTAACAATGAGCAGTTCTTC
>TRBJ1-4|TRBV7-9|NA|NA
CASSLGPPRRRGEKLFF
TGTGCCAGCAGCTTAGGCCCCCCGCGACGGAGGGGAGAAAAACTGTTTTTT
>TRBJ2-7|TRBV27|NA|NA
CASSLSGRSSYEQYF
TGTGCCAGCAGTTTATCCGGGCGGAGTTCCTACGAGCAGTACTTC
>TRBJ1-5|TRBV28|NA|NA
CASRAQAASNQPQRF
TGTGCCAGCAGGGCCCAGGCGGCTAGCAATCAGCCCCAGCGTTTT
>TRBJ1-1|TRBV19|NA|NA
CASTFGQLDTEAFF
TGTGCCAGTACCTTCGGACAGCTCGACACTGAAGCTTTCTTT
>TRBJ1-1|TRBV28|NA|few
CASRAAREEDTEAFF
TGTGCCAGCAGGGCCGCGCGAGAAGAAGACACTGAAGCTTTCTTT
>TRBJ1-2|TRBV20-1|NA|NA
CSAIERGLPYGYTF
TGCAGTGCCATCGAGCGGGGCCTGCCCTATGGCTACACCTTC
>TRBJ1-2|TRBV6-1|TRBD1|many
CASSSPGTGYGYTF
TGTGCCAGCAGTTCCCCCGGGACAGGCTATGGCTACACCTTC
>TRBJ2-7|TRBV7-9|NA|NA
CASSLGTDLTYEQYF
TGTGCCAGCAGCTTAGGGACAGACTTGACCTACGAGCAGTACTTC
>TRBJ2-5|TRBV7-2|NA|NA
CASSWAQETQYF
TGTGCCAGCAGCTGGGCTCAAGAGACCCAGTACTTC
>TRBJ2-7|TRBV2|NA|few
CASSEVPYEQYF
TGTGCCAGCAGTGAAGTGCCATACGAGCAGTACTTC
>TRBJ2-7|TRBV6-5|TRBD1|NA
CASRAGQGSYEQYF
TGTGCCAGCAGGGCGGGACAGGGGTCCTACGAGCAGTACTTC
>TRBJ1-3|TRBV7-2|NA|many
CASSFDPGNTIYF
TGTGCCAGCAGCTTCGACCCTGGAAACACCATATATTTT
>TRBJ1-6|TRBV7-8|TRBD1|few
CASSSGQSSYNSPLHF
TGTGCCAGCAGCTCGGGACAGTCGTCCTATAATTCACCCCTCCACTTT
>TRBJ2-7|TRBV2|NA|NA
CASSEGFFDEQYF
TGTGCCAGCAGTGAAGGATTTTTCGACGAGCAGTACTTC
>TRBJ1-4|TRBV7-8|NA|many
CASSLIEEKLFF
TGTGCCAGCAGCTTAATTGAGGAAAAACTGTTTTTT
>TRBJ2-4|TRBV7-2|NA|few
CASSLAWGHNIQYF
TGTGCCAGCAGCTTAGCTTGGGGGCACAACATTCAGTACTTC
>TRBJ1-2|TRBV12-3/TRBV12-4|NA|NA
CASSLARTLNYGYTF
TGTGCCAGCAGTTTAGCGCGAACACTCAACTATGGCTACACCTTC
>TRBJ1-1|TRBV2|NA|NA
CASRETAEAFF
TGTGCCAGCAGGGAGACAGCTGAAGCTTTCTTT
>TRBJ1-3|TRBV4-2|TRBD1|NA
CASSQEGTGEGNTIYF
TGTGCCAGCAGCCAAGAGGGGACAGGGGAAGGAAACACCATATATTTT
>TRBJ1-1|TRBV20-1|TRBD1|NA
CSASRQGASEAFF
TGCAGTGCTAGTCGGCAGGGGGCATCTGAAGCTTTCTTT
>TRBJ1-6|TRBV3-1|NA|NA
CASSQREGTDSPLHF
TGTGCCAGCAGCCAAAGGGAGGGGACGGATTCACCCCTCCACTTT
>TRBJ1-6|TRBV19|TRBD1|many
CASTPDRGGNSPLHF
TGTGCCAGTACCCCCGACAGGGGCGGAAATTCACCCCTCCACTTT
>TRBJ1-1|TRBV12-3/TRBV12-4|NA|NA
CASSFRAGAEAFF
TGTGCCAGCAGTTTTAGGGCAGGGGCTGAAGCTTTCTTT
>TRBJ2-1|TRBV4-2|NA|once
CASSPAGLESYNEQFF
TGTGCCAGCAGCCCAGCGGGCCTCGAGTCCTACAATGAGCAGTTCTTC
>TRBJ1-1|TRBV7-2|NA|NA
CASSLWGGEAFF
TGTGCCAGCAGCTTATGGGGTGGTGAAGCTTTCTTT
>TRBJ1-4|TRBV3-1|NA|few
CASSQAAYEKLFF
TGTGCCAGCAGCCAAGCGGCCTACGAAAAACTGTTTTTT
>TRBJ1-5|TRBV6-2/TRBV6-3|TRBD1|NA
CASSYSDRVGQPQHF
TGTGCCAGCAGTTACTCGGACAGGGTGGGCCAGCCCCAGCATTTT
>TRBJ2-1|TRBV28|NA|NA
CASSSRRASYNEQFF
TGTGCCAGCAGTTCCAGGCGGGCGTCCTACAATGAGCAGTTCTTC
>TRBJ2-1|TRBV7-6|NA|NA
CASGSIDSYNEQFF
TGTGCCAGCGGGTCAATAGATTCCTACAATGAGCAGTTCTTC
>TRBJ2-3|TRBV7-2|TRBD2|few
CASSSGGADTQYF
TGTGCCAGCAGCTCTGGGGGGGCAGATACGCAGTATTTT